This paragraph covers one T cell receptor (beta chain) sequence. Its antigen is not identified. With V trimmed by 5 bases and J by 5 bases, 10 bases remained unmatched. CDR1 and CDR2 from the germline V gene are SGHTA and FQGTGA. The CDR3 sequence is 15 residues long. TCRdb reprocessed the 5' RACE reads with MiXCR, giving one entry per CDR3 protein. The repertoire holds 5,000 to 6,000 distinct CDR3 sequences, with around half as singletons. Memory CD4+ T cells were sorted as CD4+CD45RO+CD25- cells. Whole-study results and caveats: Greatest tumor Treg TCR overlap was with tumor naive CD4+ cells.

This chain connects TRBV7-3 to TRBJ1-2, with 8 bases lining up with TRBD1. This receptor was taken from a female donor with breast cancer. The sequencing sample was made of memory CD4+ T cells sorted from blood. This sample's subset: memory CD4+ T cells, CD4+CD45RO+CD25-. Here the CDR3 reads CASSELVGTGYGYTF. The DNA for the CDR3 is TGTGCCAGCAGCGAACTTGTCGGGACAGGATATGGCTACACCTTC. The complete variable domain, with remaining parts taken from reference TRBV7-3 and TRBJ1-2, reads GAGVSQTPSNKVTEKGKYVELRCDPISGHTALYWYRQSLGQGPEFLIYFQGTGAADDSGLPNDRFFAVRPEGSVSTLKIQRTERGDSAVYLCASSELVGTGYGYTFGSGTRLTVV.